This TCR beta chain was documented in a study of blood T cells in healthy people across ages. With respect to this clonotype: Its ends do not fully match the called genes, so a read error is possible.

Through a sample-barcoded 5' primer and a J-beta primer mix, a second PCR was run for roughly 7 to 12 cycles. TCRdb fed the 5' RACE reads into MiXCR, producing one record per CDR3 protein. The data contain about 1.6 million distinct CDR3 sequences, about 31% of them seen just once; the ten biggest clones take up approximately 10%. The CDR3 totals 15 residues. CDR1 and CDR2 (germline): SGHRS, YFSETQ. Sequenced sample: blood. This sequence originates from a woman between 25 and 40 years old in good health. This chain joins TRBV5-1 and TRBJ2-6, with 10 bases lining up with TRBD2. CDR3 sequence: CASRLDLAGGNVLTF. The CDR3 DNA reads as TGCGCCAGCAGGTTAGATTTAGCGGGGGGCAACGTCCTGACTTTC.